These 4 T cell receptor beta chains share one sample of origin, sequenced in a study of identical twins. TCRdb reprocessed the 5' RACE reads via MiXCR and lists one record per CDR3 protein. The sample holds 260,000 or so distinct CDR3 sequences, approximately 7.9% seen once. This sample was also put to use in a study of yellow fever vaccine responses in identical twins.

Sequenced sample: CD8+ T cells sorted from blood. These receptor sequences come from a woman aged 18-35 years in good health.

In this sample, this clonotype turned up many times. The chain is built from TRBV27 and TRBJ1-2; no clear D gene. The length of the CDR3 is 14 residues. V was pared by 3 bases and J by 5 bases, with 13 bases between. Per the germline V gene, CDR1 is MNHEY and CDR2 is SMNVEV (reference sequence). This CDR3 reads CASSFGSELYGYTF. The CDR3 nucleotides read TGTGCCAGCAGTTTCGGGTCGGAGTTATATGGCTACACCTTC.

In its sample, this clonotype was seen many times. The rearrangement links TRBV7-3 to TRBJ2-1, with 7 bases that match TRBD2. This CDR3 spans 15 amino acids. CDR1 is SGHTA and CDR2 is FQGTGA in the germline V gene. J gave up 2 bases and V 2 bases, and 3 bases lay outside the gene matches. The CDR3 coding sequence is TGTGCCAGCAGCTTAGCGGGAGTCGCCTACAATGAGCAGTTCTTC. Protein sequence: CASSLAGVAYNEQFF.

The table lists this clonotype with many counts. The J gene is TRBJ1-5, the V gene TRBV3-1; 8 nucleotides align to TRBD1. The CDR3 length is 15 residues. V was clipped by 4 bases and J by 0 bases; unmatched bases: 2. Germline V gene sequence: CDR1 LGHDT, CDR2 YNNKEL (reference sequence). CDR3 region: CASSRGQGSNQPQHF. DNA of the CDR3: TGTGCCAGCAGCCGTGGACAGGGTAGCAATCAGCCCCAGCATTTT.

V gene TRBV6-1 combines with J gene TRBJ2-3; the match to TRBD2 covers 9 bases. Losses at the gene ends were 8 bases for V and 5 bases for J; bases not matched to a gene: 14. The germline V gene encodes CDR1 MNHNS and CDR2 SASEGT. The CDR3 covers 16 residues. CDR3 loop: CASVGREGRRIDTQYF. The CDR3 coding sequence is TGTGCCAGCGTGGGGCGGGAGGGCCGACGGATAGATACGCAGTATTTT.